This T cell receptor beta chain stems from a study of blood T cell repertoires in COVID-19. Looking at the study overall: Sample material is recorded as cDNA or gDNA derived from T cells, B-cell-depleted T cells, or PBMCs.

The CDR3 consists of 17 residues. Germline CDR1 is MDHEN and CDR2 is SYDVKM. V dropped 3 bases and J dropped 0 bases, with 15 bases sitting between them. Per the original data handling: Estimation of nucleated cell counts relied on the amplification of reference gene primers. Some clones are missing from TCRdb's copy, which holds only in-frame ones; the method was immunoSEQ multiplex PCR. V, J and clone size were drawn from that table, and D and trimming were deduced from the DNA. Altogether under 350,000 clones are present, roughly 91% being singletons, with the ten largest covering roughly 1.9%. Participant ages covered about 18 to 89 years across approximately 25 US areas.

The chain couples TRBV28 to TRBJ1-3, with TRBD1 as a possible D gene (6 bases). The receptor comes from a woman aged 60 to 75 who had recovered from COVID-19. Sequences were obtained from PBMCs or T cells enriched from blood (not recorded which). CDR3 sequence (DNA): TGTGCCAGCAGTTTTAGGGGACATCTCCCCTCTGGAAACACCATATATTTT. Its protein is CASSFRGHLPSGNTIYF.